The clone carrying this T cell receptor (beta chain) was recorded a few times. Its cognate antigen is unknown. This record belongs to a study of T cells after yellow fever vaccination. Germline V gene sequence: CDR1 SNHLY, CDR2 FYNNEI. This CDR3 contains 14 residues. V lost 7 bases to trimming and J lost 1 base, with 13 bases between them. Study results and caveats: Bulk-population clonotypes that are abundant could appear as contaminants in FACS-sorted repertoires.

Using its own MiXCR run on the 5' RACE reads, TCRdb lists one record per CDR3 protein. Of 600,000 to 750,000 distinct CDR3 sequences in the sample, 9% to 15% are singletons; the top ten hold 15%. The TCR was taken from a man under 40 who received the YFV17D yellow fever vaccine. This chain links TRBV2 with TRBJ1-1, with D possibly being TRBD1 (6 bases). The sequenced sample was PBMCs, obtained on the day of the yellow fever booster vaccination. The CDR3, as DNA: TGTGCCAGCATTCGCGGGGGCGCGAACACTGAAGCTTTCTTT. This encodes CASIRGGANTEAFF.